This T cell receptor beta chain was observed in a study of shared clonotypes between healthy human individuals. The protocol was immunoSEQ multiplex PCR, while the TCRdb copy is restricted to in-frame clones and leaves out a portion. The sample consists of 2 million to 2.5 million clones, 90% to 96% of them appearing once. The CDR3 runs 16 residues. V was pared by 4 bases and J by 6 bases, with 16 bases between. Per germline, CDR1 LNHDA and CDR2 SQIVND (reference sequence). The TCR originated in a man younger than 30 in good health. The gene calls are TRBV19 and TRBJ2-6; D may correspond to TRBD1 or TRBD2 (5 bases each). Sequencing was done on a sample of naive CD4+ T cells sorted from blood. Subset: CD45RA+ positively selected. CDR3 DNA: TGTGCCAGTAGTACCTCCGGGACCCCCCCGGCCAACGTCCTGACTTTC. Its protein is CASSTSGTPPANVLTF. The variable domain in full, with the rest retrieved from reference TRBV19 and TRBJ2-6, is DGGITQSPKYLFRKEGQNVTLSCEQNLNHDAMYWYRQDPGQGLRLIYYSQIVNDFQKGDIAEGYSVSREKKESFPLTVTSAQKNPTAFYLCASSTSGTPPANVLTFGAGSRLTVL.